The source of this T cell receptor beta chain is a study of patients and donors after allogeneic stem cell transplantation (dated by TCRdb to the early 2020s). CDR1 SGHRS and CDR2 YFSETQ are derived from the germline V gene. V gives up 4 bases and J gives up 10 bases, and the segment between their germline ends measures 26 bases. From cysteine to phenylalanine, the CDR3 is 16 amino acids long. Only the CDR3 region is kept as DNA, spanning 48 bases read in frame from base 1. The library was made by RT-PCR. The data were produced on a NextSeq 550. The public reads were run again by TCRdb, first through fastp at Q25 and then through MiXCR, and only productive beta chains were kept. Here each entry gathers all rows of one CDR3 protein and keeps the most common genes and DNA. Here the sample has approximately 170,000 distinct CDR3 sequences; approximately 24% occur a single time. The ten largest make up about 25% of the sample.

This clonotype has ten or more counts. No cognate antigen has been identified for it. Per-base qualities were not stored, and no clone one base away is much larger. The sequenced sample was blood, either unsorted or a sorted T cell fraction (not recorded which). The sequence is built from TRBV5-1 and TRBJ1-1; TRBD1 is possibly the D segment (5 matching bases). This TCR was sampled from a human donor who was either an allogeneic HSCT recipient or a stem cell or donor lymphocyte infusion donor (not recorded which). It is not recorded whose cells these are; they may come from a transplant donor. The DNA reads as follows: TGCGCCAGCAGCCCAAGCTCGACAGTCCTTAGGGAAGTAGCTTTCTTT. Its translation is CASSPSSTVLREVAFF.